This TCR beta chain was documented in a study of cytomegalovirus exposure and HLA in healthy donors. CDR1 SEHNR and CDR2 FQNEAQ come from the germline V gene (reference sequence). This CDR3 region has 13 residues. V gave up 10 bases and J gave up 5 bases, with 17 bases separating them. Researchers ran the PCR with 60 Vbeta and 13 Jbeta primers. Libraries were prepared by immunoSEQ multiplex PCR; TCRdb keeps only in-frame clonotypes and omits some of them. The data show roughly 300,000 clones, 80% to 90% seen once. The sequencing input was PBMCs. This chain joins TRBV7-9 and TRBJ1-1; D may be TRBD1 (5 bases). The sequence came from a man between 35 and 55 years old in good health and CMV-seropositive. CDR3 sequence: CAISPGGETEAFF. The CDR3 coding sequence is TGTGCCATTTCGCCCGGGGGGGAGACTGAAGCTTTCTTT.